The 9 T cell receptor beta chains below all came from one sample that was sequenced in a study of T cells in Graves' hyperthyroidism and ophthalmopathy. Researchers amplified the TCR beta CDR3 regions from RNA transcripts. RT-PCR in the first round (using the HTBI primer set) targeted the TCR CDR3. From the multiplex PCR reads, TCRdb called clonotypes with MiXCR, one entry per CDR3 protein. The data show 660,000 or so distinct CDR3 sequences, about a fifth seen once. The sequenced sample consisted of blood. Receptors were obtained from a man aged 30-40 years with Graves' ophthalmopathy.

This clonotype was seen more than once but under ten times. V and J are TRBV28 and TRBJ2-7, with TRBD2 matching over 7 bases. Germline V gene data show CDR1 as MDHEN and CDR2 as SYDVKM. The CDR3 length is 15 residues. V lost 10 bases and J lost 2; bases outside the gene matches: 14. This CDR3 is CATFPRGGRPYEQYF. In DNA, the CDR3 is TGTGCCACCTTCCCACGCGGCGGGAGACCCTACGAGCAGTACTTC.

This clonotype came up a few times. The rearrangement joins TRBV10-2 to TRBJ1-4, with D perhaps matching TRBD1 (6 bases). Per the germline V gene, CDR1 is WSHSY and CDR2 is SAAADI. This CDR3 is 15 amino acids long. Between the trimmed V and J ends, which lost 5 bases and 2 bases, there was a span of 12 bases. The CDR3 loop reads CASSPGVWTNEKLFF. DNA of the CDR3: TGCGCCAGCAGTCCAGGGGTCTGGACTAATGAAAAACTGTTTTTT.

This chain uses TRBV30 with TRBJ2-4; D tentatively reads TRBD1 or TRBD2 (5 bases each). Between the trimmed V and J ends, which lost 1 base and 5 bases, there was a span of 15 bases. The CDR3 is made up of 15 amino acids. Per germline, CDR1 GTSNPN and CDR2 SVGIG (reference sequence). The CDR3 here is CAWSDPGSLQNIQYF. The CDR3 DNA is TGTGCCTGGAGTGACCCAGGGAGTCTACAAAACATTCAGTACTTC.

This clonotype was picked up a small number of times. The CDR3 DNA sequence: TGTGCCAGCAGCTTAGACCTGTCGAGCTCCTACGAGCAGTACTTC. Translated: CASSLDLSSSYEQYF. The chain employs TRBV7-8 and TRBJ2-7, with no clear D. Germline V gene lookup returns CDR1 SGHVS and CDR2 FQNEAQ. The ends were cut back, 1 base at V and 0 bases at J, with 10 bases in the middle. The CDR3 has 15 amino acids.

This chain's CDR3 is CASSRGTSGRAGSYNEQFF. CDR3 nucleotides: TGTGCCAGCAGCCGTGGGACTAGCGGGAGGGCCGGCTCCTACAATGAGCAGTTCTTC. The chain recombines TRBV7-9 with TRBJ2-1, with 16 nucleotides matching TRBD2. J was trimmed by 0 bases and V by 5 bases; bases with no gene match: 7. The germline V gene has CDR1 SEHNR and CDR2 FQNEAQ (reference sequence). The CDR3 sequence is 19 residues long.

This clonotype was recorded many times. The chain is built from TRBV28 and TRBJ2-5; possible D gene TRBD1, 5 bases. This CDR3 has 17 residues. Looked up from germline, CDR1 is MDHEN and CDR2 is SYDVKM. V shed 6 bases and J shed 2 bases, with 22 bases lying between them. The CDR3 DNA is TGTGCCAGCAGCCCCCCCGACCCCCACAACAGGCAAGAGACCCAGTACTTC. Protein product: CASSPPDPHNRQETQYF.

The chain has TRBV20-1 and TRBJ1-1; tentative D call: TRBD1 (5 bases). This CDR3 contains 18 residues. Trimming left V 6 bases short and J 0 bases short, with 26 bases between. CDR1 is DFQATT, CDR2 SNEGSKA, per germline (reference sequence). The CDR3 protein is CSAMPRLTAERMNTEAFF. The CDR3 DNA sequence: TGCAGTGCCATGCCCCGACTGACAGCCGAACGCATGAACACTGAAGCTTTCTTT.

This clonotype occurred many times. This sequence joins TRBV5-8 and TRBJ2-7, with D perhaps TRBD2 (5 bases). CDR3 length: 12 amino acids. The germline V and J ends were trimmed by 1 base and 6 bases, with 8 bases remaining between them. Germline values: CDR1 SGHTS, CDR2 YDEGEE. The DNA of the CDR3 is TGTGCCAGCAGCTTGCAAGGGAGCGAGCAGTACTTC. It yields the protein CASSLQGSEQYF.

V and J are TRBV24-1 and TRBJ2-2; TRBD1 agrees at 8 bases. The CDR3 spans 14 residues. The trim removed 3 bases at V and 6 bases at J, leaving 2 bases unmatched. The germline V gene encodes CDR1 KGHDR and CDR2 SFDVKD. The CDR3 nucleotides read TGTGCCACCAGTGATGCAGGGGGCCCCGGGGAGCTGTTTTTT. This encodes CATSDAGGPGELFF.